Listed below are T cell receptor beta chains from one sample, sequenced in a study of radiotherapy plus CTLA-4 blockade in lung cancer. Profiled with immunoSEQ multiplex PCR; TCRdb holds only in-frame clones, not every one. The sample lists tens of thousands of clones; 72% were seen once. The sequenced sample was peripheral blood, obtained from a patient treated with radiotherapy plus ipilimumab. These receptor sequences come from a human donor with non-small cell lung cancer who had stable disease on radiotherapy plus ipilimumab. CDR3s include the opening cysteine and the closing phenylalanine or tryptophan. D genes are given only for firm matches. Size is stated for part of the rows, as once, few or many counts, or as a class when the clone is expanded.

CASSNRVQPQHF TGTGCCAGTAGTAACAGGGTACAGCCCCAGCATTTT TRBJ1-5 - TRBV19 -
CASSDGSGGPGETQYF TGCGCCAGCAGTGACGGTAGCGGGGGGCCAGGAGAGACCCAGTACTTC TRBJ2-5 TRBD2 TRBV10-2 few
CASSGRTSGDGETQYF TGTGCCAGTAGTGGGAGGACTAGCGGGGACGGAGAGACCCAGTACTTC TRBJ2-5 TRBD2 TRBV19 once
CASSTGGSGNTIYF TGTGCCAGCAGTACAGGGGGCTCTGGAAACACCATATATTTT TRBJ1-3 TRBD1 TRBV28 -
CASSRGLAEQFF TGTGCCAGCAGCAGAGGGCTGGCTGAGCAGTTCTTC TRBJ2-1 - TRBV6-5 -
CASSLANSVAVEAFF TGCGCCAGCAGCTTGGCCAACAGTGTGGCTGTCGAAGCTTTCTTT TRBJ1-1 - TRBV5-1 -
CSASLPNNYGYTF TGCAGCGCCTCCCTACCGAATAACTATGGCTACACCTTC TRBJ1-2 - TRBV29-1 -
CASSLRGPGNTIYF TGTGCCAGCAGCTTGAGAGGCCCCGGAAACACCATATATTTT TRBJ1-3 - TRBV5-6 few
CASSLTGTAYNEQFF TGTGCCAGCAGCTTGACCGGGACAGCCTACAATGAGCAGTTCTTC TRBJ2-1 TRBD1 TRBV11-3 -
CASSDGEAADTQYF TGTGCCAGCAGTGATGGGGAGGCAGCAGATACGCAGTATTTT TRBJ2-3 - TRBV6-4 -
CSVCRGAYNEQFF TGCAGCGTGTGCCGGGGGGCATACAATGAGCAGTTCTTC TRBJ2-1 - TRBV29-1 -
CASSLVSGTGELFF TGTGCCAGCAGCTTAGTAAGCGGCACCGGGGAGCTGTTTTTT TRBJ2-2 - TRBV11-2 once
CASSHRGTEAFF TGTGCCAGCAGCCACAGGGGCACTGAAGCTTTCTTT TRBJ1-1 TRBD1 TRBV7-8 -
CASSLSRETEAFF TGTGCCAGCAGCTTGAGCCGGGAGACTGAAGCTTTCTTT TRBJ1-1 - TRBV5-8 once
CATSSRYSNTEAFF TGTGCCACCAGCAGTAGATACTCGAACACTGAAGCTTTCTTT TRBJ1-1 - TRBV15 -
CATSRGPSGGSYGYTF TGTGCCACCAGCAGAGGTCCCTCGGGGGGAAGCTATGGCTACACCTTC TRBJ1-2 - TRBV15 -
CASSPLTSGGGNEQFF TGTGCCAGCTCACCCCTAACTAGCGGGGGGGGAAATGAGCAGTTCTTC TRBJ2-1 TRBD2 TRBV18 -
CASNLGGSYTEAFF TGTGCCAGCAATTTGGGGGGATCGTACACTGAAGCTTTCTTT TRBJ1-1 - TRBV6-5 -
CASSTGGRGRETQYF TGTGCCAGCAGCACAGGGGGGCGGGGGCGAGAGACCCAGTACTTC TRBJ2-5 - TRBV5-4 -
CASSTGTQFGTDTQYF TGTGCCAGCAGTACCGGGACTCAGTTCGGCACAGATACGCAGTATTTT TRBJ2-3 - TRBV7-9 -
CASSEQGLNLYEQYF TGTGCCAGCAGTGAACAGGGGTTGAATCTCTACGAGCAGTACTTC TRBJ2-7 - TRBV2 -
CASSASGTAPLETQYF TGTGCCAGCAGCGCCTCCGGGACAGCCCCGTTGGAGACCCAGTACTTC TRBJ2-5 TRBD1 TRBV9 -